A selection of T cell receptor beta chains follows, all from one sample in a study of blood T cell repertoires in COVID-19. TCRdb keeps only in-frame clones here, not all; method: immunoSEQ multiplex PCR. The sample has some 200,000 clones, 80% to 90% seen once. Sample: peripheral blood. These receptors were obtained from a woman aged 40 to 50 who had recovered from COVID-19. The CDR3 runs from the conserved cysteine through the conserved F or W. A D gene is named only where the DNA matches it firmly. Clone size is given for some rows only: seen once, a few or many times, or a class if the clone is expanded.

D gene | clone size | J gene | V gene | CDR3 DNA | CDR3 protein
TRBD1 | NA | TRBJ1-2 | TRBV7-8 | TGTGCCAGCAGCCCTACAGGGGTGGAGGGCTACACCTTC | CASSPTGVEGYTF
TRBD1 | NA | TRBJ1-6 | TRBV30 | TGTGCCTGGAGTTTACGGGACAGGGTACATTCACCCCTCCACTTT | CAWSLRDRVHSPLHF
TRBD1 | NA | TRBJ1-4 | TRBV4-3 | TGCGCCAGCAGCCAAGGGACAGGGGGGAAGGTAACTAATGAAAAACTGTTTTTT | CASSQGTGGKVTNEKLFF
NA | NA | TRBJ2-1 | TRBV6-6 | TGTGCCAGCAGTCAGCAGACAGGTCTAGGTGAGCAGTTCTTC | CASSQQTGLGEQFF
NA | once | TRBJ1-4 | TRBV5-1 | TGCGCCAGCAGCCTCGAAGGGAGTGAAAAACTGTTTTTT | CASSLEGSEKLFF
NA | NA | TRBJ2-7 | TRBV11-3 | TGTGCCAGCAGCTTTCTTACAGGGTCGCACGAGCAGTACTTC | CASSFLTGSHEQYF
TRBD1 | NA | TRBJ2-3 | TRBV28 | TGTGCCAGCAGTCCACCGGGACAGGGGGCATCAGATACGCAGTATTTT | CASSPPGQGASDTQYF
TRBD1 | NA | TRBJ1-6 | TRBV28 | TGTGCCAGCAGTTTAGGGACAGGGGGTTCACCCCTCCACTTT | CASSLGTGGSPLHF
NA | NA | TRBJ1-3 | TRBV3-1/TRBV3-2 | TGTGCCAGCAGCCAAGATCTTGCGAGCTCTGGAAACACCATATATTTT | CASSQDLASSGNTIYF
TRBD1 | NA | TRBJ2-1 | TRBV7-2 | TGTGCCAGCTACAGGGGCACCTACAATGAGCAGTTCTTC | CASYRGTYNEQFF
NA | NA | TRBJ1-2 | TRBV19 | TGTGCCAGTAGTATCGGGGATGGCTACACCTTC | CASSIGDGYTF
NA | NA | TRBJ1-4 | TRBV5-1 | TGCGCCAGCAGCCCGACAGGCGGGCTGGATGCAACTAATGAAAAACTGTTTTTT | CASSPTGGLDATNEKLFF
TRBD1 | NA | TRBJ2-7 | TRBV7-6 | TGTGCCAGCAGCTTAGCAAGCACAGGGGTCGACGAGCAGTACTTC | CASSLASTGVDEQYF
TRBD1 | NA | TRBJ2-1 | TRBV2 | TGTGCCAGCAGGGCCTCCGGGACAGGGACCAATGAGCAGTTCTTC | CASRASGTGTNEQFF
NA | NA | TRBJ1-5 | TRBV19 | TGTGCCAGTACCGGGACAACTAATCAGCCCCAGCATTTT | CASTGTTNQPQHF
NA | NA | TRBJ1-5 | TRBV7-6 | TGTGCCAGCAGCTTATTTTCCGGGGACAATCAGCCCCAGCATTTT | CASSLFSGDNQPQHF
NA | NA | TRBJ1-2 | TRBV19 | TGTGCCAGTAGTATAGATTCGCGAGCAACGAGGTACGGCTACACCTTC | CASSIDSRATRYGYTF
NA | NA | TRBJ2-2 | TRBV14 | TGTGCCAGCAGCCAAGCAGGGTTTACCGGGGAGCTGTTTTTT | CASSQAGFTGELFF
TRBD2 | once | TRBJ2-1 | TRBV18 | TGTGCCAGCTCACGGGGACTAGCGGGGGGGCCGGAAAATGAGCAGTTCTTC | CASSRGLAGGPENEQFF
NA | NA | TRBJ2-1 | TRBV7-8 | TGTGCCAGCAGCTCTACCGGGGGTTACAATGAGCAGTTCTTC | CASSSTGGYNEQFF
NA | NA | TRBJ2-1 | TRBV7-2 | TGTGCCAGCAGCTTAGCCCTCCGCGGGGAGCAGTTCTTC | CASSLALRGEQFF
NA | NA | TRBJ2-7 | TRBV25-1 | TGTGCCAGCAGTGAATCAGGGGCGAGCTCCTACGAGCAGTACTTC | CASSESGASSYEQYF
NA | NA | TRBJ1-1 | TRBV11-3 | TGTGCCAGCAGCCCAGGTCAGGGCACTGAAGCTTTCTTT | CASSPGQGTEAFF
TRBD1 | NA | TRBJ2-1 | TRBV7-8 | TGTGCCAGCAGCTTAGGACAGGGAATCGCCAATGAGCAGTTCTTC | CASSLGQGIANEQFF
NA | NA | TRBJ2-5 | TRBV29-1 | TGCAGCACCCACCACAGCTCCCAAGAGACCCAGTACTTC | CSTHHSSQETQYF
TRBD1 | once | TRBJ1-1 | TRBV6-5 | TGTGCCAGCAGTTACTCTCCGGGACAGCGTCCATCTTTCTTT | CASSYSPGQRPSFF
NA | NA | TRBJ1-1 | TRBV3-1/TRBV3-2 | TGTGCCAGCAGCCGCAGCTGGAGGGACGGGACTTCTCTTACTCAAGCTTTCTTT | CASSRSWRDGTSLTQAFF
TRBD1 | NA | TRBJ2-1 | TRBV6-2/TRBV6-3 | TGTGCCAGCAGTAAGACAGGGTCCTACAATGAGCAGTTCTTC | CASSKTGSYNEQFF
TRBD1 | NA | TRBJ1-2 | TRBV4-3 | TGCGCCAGCAGCCAAGGTCAGGGGGTGAGCTATGGCTACACCTTC | CASSQGQGVSYGYTF
NA | NA | TRBJ1-2 | TRBV18 | TGTGCCAGCTCAAGTCAGATAACTAACTATGGCTACACCTTC | CASSSQITNYGYTF
NA | NA | TRBJ2-2 | TRBV7-6 | TGTGCCAGCAGCCTACAGGGAGCGAACACCGGGGAGCTGTTTTTT | CASSLQGANTGELFF
NA | NA | TRBJ2-5 | TRBV7-9 | TGTGCCAGCAGCTTTAGCGGAGAGACCCAGTACTTC | CASSFSGETQYF
TRBD1 | NA | TRBJ2-3 | TRBV4-3 | TGCGCCAGCAGCCTCAGGGGGCTATCTAGCACAGATACGCAGTATTTT | CASSLRGLSSTDTQYF
NA | NA | TRBJ1-1 | TRBV11-3 | TGTGCCAGCAGTAGCGGGAGGGTCGCTTTCTTT | CASSSGRVAFF
NA | NA | TRBJ2-2 | TRBV18 | TGTGCCAGCTCACTATCAGGGGCGAACACCGGGGAGCTGTTTTTT | CASSLSGANTGELFF
TRBD1 | NA | TRBJ1-5 | TRBV6-2/TRBV6-3 | TGTGCCAGCAGCTCAAAATATACCACAGGGGAGATCAATCAGCCCCAGCATTTT | CASSSKYTTGEINQPQHF
NA | NA | TRBJ2-1 | TRBV7-9 | TGTGCCAGCAGCTTAGGTAAGGACAACCACAATGAGCAGTTCTTC | CASSLGKDNHNEQFF
NA | NA | TRBJ1-2 | TRBV27 | TGTGCCAGCAGTCCCTCAGACACTCTTTATGGCTACACCTTC | CASSPSDTLYGYTF
NA | NA | TRBJ2-3 | TRBV18 | TGTGCCAGCTCACCACCGGGGGGGCAGGCAGATACGCAGTATTTT | CASSPPGGQADTQYF
TRBD1 | NA | TRBJ1-4 | TRBV9 | TGTGCCAGCAGCGCAGATACAGGGGTTGGAGAAAAACTGTTTTTT | CASSADTGVGEKLFF
TRBD1 | NA | TRBJ2-3 | TRBV3-1/TRBV3-2 | TGTGCCAGCAGCCAAACATTTAATCGGGACAGGGCAACAGATACGCAGTATTTT | CASSQTFNRDRATDTQYF
NA | NA | TRBJ1-3 | TRBV3-1/TRBV3-2 | TGTGCCAGCAGCCAAGGTGGACAGTCTGGAAACACCATATATTTT | CASSQGGQSGNTIYF
TRBD1 | NA | TRBJ1-4 | TRBV28 | TGTGCCAGCAGTTTATACGGGACAGGGAATGAAAAACTGTTTTTT | CASSLYGTGNEKLFF
NA | NA | TRBJ1-2 | TRBV9 | TGTGCCAGCAGCGTCGGCCTCGGGGGTTCAAGCTACACCTTC | CASSVGLGGSSYTF
NA | NA | TRBJ1-2 | TRBV29-1 | TGCAGCGTCACCCCGGACGGGATTACGGGCTACACCTTC | CSVTPDGITGYTF
TRBD2 | NA | TRBJ2-1 | TRBV3-1/TRBV3-2 | TGTGCCAGCAGCCAAGCTAGCGGGGGTGAGATCTTC | CASSQASGGEIF
NA | NA | TRBJ1-6 | TRBV11-2 | TGTGCCAGCAGCCCCCAGGGACTACGCAAGTATAATTCACCCCTCCACTTT | CASSPQGLRKYNSPLHF
NA | NA | TRBJ1-2 | TRBV6-5 | TGTGCCAGCAGTAGGGACGCGGGGGAGAATGGCTACACCTTC | CASSRDAGENGYTF
TRBD1 | NA | TRBJ1-1 | TRBV13 | TGTGCCAGCAGCGCTAAAAACGGACAGGGGAACACTGAAGCTTTCTTT | CASSAKNGQGNTEAFF
TRBD1 | NA | TRBJ2-1 | TRBV20-1 | TGCAGTGCTAGTATCCCCAGGGGGACAGTATACAATGAGCAGTTCTTC | CSASIPRGTVYNEQFF
NA | NA | TRBJ2-5 | TRBV21-1 | TGTGCCAGCAGCCGCTCGGTCCGAGAGACCCAGTACTTC | CASSRSVRETQYF
NA | NA | TRBJ2-2 | TRBV5-8 | TGTGCCAGCAGCTTGAAACTTTTCCCGAACACCGGGGAGCTGTTTTTT | CASSLKLFPNTGELFF
NA | NA | TRBJ1-5 | TRBV4-2 | TGTGCCAGCAGCCAAGGTAACCTGGCCCATCAGCCCCAGCATTTT | CASSQGNLAHQPQHF
NA | NA | TRBJ2-1 | TRBV9 | TGTGCCAGCAGCCCCCGGGAGAGCTCCTACAATGAGCAGTTCTTC | CASSPRESSYNEQFF
NA | NA | TRBJ1-2 | TRBV6-5 | TGTGCCAGCAGTTATGAATCGGGTCAACCCCGCGGCTACACCTTC | CASSYESGQPRGYTF